Described below is a single T cell receptor beta chain sequence and its context. It lacks a known antigen. No qualities accompany the bases; no much larger clone lies one base away. This entry is derived from a study of radiotherapy plus CTLA-4 blockade in lung cancer (dated by TCRdb to the late 2010s). Study-level background: Objective responses were observed in 18% of enrolled patients, and disease control was achieved in around 30%.

Sequences MNHEY (CDR1) and SVGAGI (CDR2) are obtained from the germline V gene. The trim is 6 bases for V and 5 bases for J, with a gap of 16 bases between the germline ends. Including the terminal cysteine and phenylalanine, the CDR3 comprises 14 residues. Of all the DNA, just the CDR3 is kept, 42 bases in frame from base 1. The method was the immunoSEQ multiplex PCR assay. Imported from immuneACCESS, the table was reduced by TCRdb to in-frame sequences with V and J called. These copies leave out some clones; in studies compared against another copy, an unresolved V gene accounts for under half, and the cause of the remainder is not known. The sample profile shows around 59,000 clones; less than 75% of them were found once. Approximately 8.3% of the sample rests with the top ten. In this study, focal radiation therapy paired with CTLA-4 blockade (ipilimumab) was tested in patients who had chemo-refractory metastatic non-small-cell lung cancer.

Paper-wide results and their limitations: After treatment with radiotherapy and ipilimumab, TCR clones that originated in tumors expanded in peripheral blood. Early dynamic changes in blood T cell clones, together with increased serum interferon-beta after radiation, were reported as the strongest predictors of response.

This sequence was found in a human donor with non-small cell lung cancer whose response to radiotherapy plus ipilimumab could not be evaluated. The source was peripheral blood, collected from a patient treated with radiotherapy plus ipilimumab. The sequence is built from TRBV6-5 and TRBJ1-1, with the D gene too uncertain to name. CDR3 region: CASSLHLLATEAFF. Here is the DNA: TGTGCCAGCAGCCTTCACTTATTAGCGACTGAAGCTTTCTTT.